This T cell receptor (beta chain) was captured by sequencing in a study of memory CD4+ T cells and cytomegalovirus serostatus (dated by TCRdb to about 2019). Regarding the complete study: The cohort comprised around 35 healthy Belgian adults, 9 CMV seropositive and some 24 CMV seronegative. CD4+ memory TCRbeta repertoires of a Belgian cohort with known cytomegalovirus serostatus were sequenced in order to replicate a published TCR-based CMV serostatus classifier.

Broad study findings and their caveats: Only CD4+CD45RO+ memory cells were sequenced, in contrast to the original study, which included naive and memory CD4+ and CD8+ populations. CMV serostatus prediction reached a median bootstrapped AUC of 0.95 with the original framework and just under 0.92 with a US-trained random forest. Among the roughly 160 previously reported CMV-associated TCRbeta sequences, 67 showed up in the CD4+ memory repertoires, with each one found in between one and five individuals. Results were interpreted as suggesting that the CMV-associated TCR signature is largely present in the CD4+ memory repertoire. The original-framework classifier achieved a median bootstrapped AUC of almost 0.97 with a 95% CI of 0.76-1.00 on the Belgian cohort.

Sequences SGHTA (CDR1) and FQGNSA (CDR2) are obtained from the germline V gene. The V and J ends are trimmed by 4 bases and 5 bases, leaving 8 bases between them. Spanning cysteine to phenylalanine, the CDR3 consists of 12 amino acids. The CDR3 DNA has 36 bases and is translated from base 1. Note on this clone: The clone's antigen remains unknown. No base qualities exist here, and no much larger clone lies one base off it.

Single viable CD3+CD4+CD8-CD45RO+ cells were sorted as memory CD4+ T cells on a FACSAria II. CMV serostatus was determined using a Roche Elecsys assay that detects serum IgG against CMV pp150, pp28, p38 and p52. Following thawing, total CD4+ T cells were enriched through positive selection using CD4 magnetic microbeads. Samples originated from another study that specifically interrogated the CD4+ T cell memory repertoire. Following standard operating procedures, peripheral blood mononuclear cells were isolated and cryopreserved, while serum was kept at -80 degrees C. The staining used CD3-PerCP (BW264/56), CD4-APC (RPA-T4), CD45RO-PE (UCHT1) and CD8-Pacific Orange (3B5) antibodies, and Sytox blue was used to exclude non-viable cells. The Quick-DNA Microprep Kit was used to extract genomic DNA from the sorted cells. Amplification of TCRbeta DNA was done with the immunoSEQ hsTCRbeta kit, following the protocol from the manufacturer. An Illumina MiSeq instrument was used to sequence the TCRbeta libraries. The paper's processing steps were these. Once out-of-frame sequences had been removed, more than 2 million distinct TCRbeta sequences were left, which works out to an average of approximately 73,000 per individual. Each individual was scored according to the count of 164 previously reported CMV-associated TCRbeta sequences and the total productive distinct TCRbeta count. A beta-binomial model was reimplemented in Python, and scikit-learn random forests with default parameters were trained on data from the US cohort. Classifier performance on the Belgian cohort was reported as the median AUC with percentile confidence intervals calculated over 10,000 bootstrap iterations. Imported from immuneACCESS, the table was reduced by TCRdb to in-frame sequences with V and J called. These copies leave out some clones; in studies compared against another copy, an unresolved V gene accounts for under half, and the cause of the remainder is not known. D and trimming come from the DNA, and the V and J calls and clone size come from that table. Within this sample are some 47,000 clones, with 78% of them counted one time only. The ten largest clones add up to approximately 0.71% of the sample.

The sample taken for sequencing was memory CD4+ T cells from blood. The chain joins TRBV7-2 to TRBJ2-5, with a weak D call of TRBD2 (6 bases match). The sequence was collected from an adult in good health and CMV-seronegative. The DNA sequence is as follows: TGTGCCAGCAGCTCCCGGGGGGAGACCCAGTACTTC. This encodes CASSSRGETQYF.